Below are 27 T cell receptor beta chains sequenced from a single sample in a study of neurological immune-mediated disorders (dated by TCRdb to the late 2010s). This specimen's time point label, interpreted: longitudinal time-point 3. To prepare the library, 5' RACE was applied. The sequencer was an Illumina HiSeq 2500. TCRdb ran its own pipeline on the public reads, namely fastp trimming at Q25 and MiXCR clone calling, and kept in-frame beta chains. Rows with a matching CDR3 protein are joined into one entry that keeps the most common DNA and genes. The sample contains under 130,000 distinct CDR3 sequences, 10% to 13% of them found a single time. The biggest ten clones account for 2.5% to 4% of the sample. Material for sequencing was PBMCs. The source of these receptors is a female donor with HTLV-1-associated myelopathy (HAM/TSP).

This clonotype was counted ten times or more. This rearrangement joins TRBV11-2 to TRBJ2-5, with 7 bases matching TRBD1. The CDR3 is 12 residues long. The germline gives CDR1 SGHAT, CDR2 FQNNGV. J lost 5 bases, V lost 3 bases, and 0 bases had no gene match. The CDR3: CASSFRGETQYF. Here the CDR3 DNA reads TGTGCCAGCAGCTTCAGGGGGGAGACCCAGTACTTC. Drawing the rest from reference TRBV11-2 and TRBJ2-5, the complete variable domain is EAGVAQSPRYKIIEKRQSVAFWCNPISGHATLYWYQQILGQGPKLLIQFQNNGVVDDSQLPKDRFSAERLKGVDSTLKIQPAKLEDSAVYLCASSFRGETQYFGPGTRLLVL.

This clonotype was picked up a small number of times. The chain carries TRBV5-1 and TRBJ2-5; the match to TRBD1 covers 8 bases. CDR3 length: 15 amino acids. V was clipped by 1 base and J by 0 bases; unmatched bases: 2. Germline V gene lookup returns CDR1 SGHRS and CDR2 YFSETQ. The CDR3 coding sequence is TGCGCCAGCAGCTTGACAGGGGGGTACCAAGAGACCCAGTACTTC. Translating it yields CASSLTGGYQETQYF.

By sample share, this clonotype is medium-sized. This sequence joins TRBV5-5 and TRBJ2-3; D assignment may be TRBD1 or TRBD2 (5 bases each). V lost 4 bases and J lost 9, with 21 bases in between. Germline V CDR1 and CDR2: SGHKS, YYEKEE (reference sequence). The CDR3 is made up of 15 amino acids. The CDR3 DNA reads TGTGCCAGCAGCACCGACGGGACGGTGCTTATGACGCAGTATTTT. It yields the protein CASSTDGTVLMTQYF.

The sample holds many counts of this clonotype. V usage is TRBV9 and J usage is TRBJ2-6; no reliable D call. Deletions cut 4 bases from V and 0 bases from J, with 11 bases between. This CDR3 is 16 amino acids long. Looked up from germline, CDR1 is SGDLS and CDR2 is YYNGEE. CDR3 in amino acids: CASSPYRISGANVLTF. The DNA of the CDR3 is TGTGCCAGCAGCCCCTATAGGATCTCTGGGGCCAACGTCCTGACTTTC.

This clonotype was detected a few times. J is TRBJ2-1 and V is TRBV5-1, with a weak D call TRBD2 (6 bases). This CDR3 has 13 amino acids. V lost 2 bases and J lost 9, with 12 bases in between. Germline assignment: CDR1 SGHRS and CDR2 YFSETQ. The CDR3 DNA sequence: TGCGCCAGCAGCTTAATGGGGGGAGGTGAGCAGTTCTTC. Encoded protein: CASSLMGGGEQFF.

This clonotype was found once. It may be a read error: a sequence one base away is much more abundant. The rearrangement joins TRBV20-1 to TRBJ1-1; no reliable D call. Germline V lookup: CDR1 DFQATT, CDR2 SNEGSKA (reference sequence). The CDR3 runs to 14 residues. V gave up 6 bases and J gave up 0 bases, with 14 bases separating them. CDR3 DNA sequence: TGCAGTGCGCCGCCTGGGGTATTGAACACTGAAGCTTTCTTT. It is translated as CSAPPGVLNTEAFF.

This clonotype was seen ten or more times. The rearrangement uses TRBV24-1 and TRBJ1-2, with TRBD1 matching over 8 bases. Germline CDR1 reads KGHDR; CDR2 reads SFDVKD. This CDR3 spans 14 amino acids. After removal of 4 bases from V and 7 bases from J, the junction contained 7 bases not matched to a gene. Written as DNA, the CDR3 is TGTGCCACCAGTGAGGGCAGGGGGCAGGCTGGCTACACCTTC. Translating gives CATSEGRGQAGYTF.

This chain links TRBV29-1 with TRBJ2-7; D gene unclear. Germline-derived CDR1 and CDR2 are SQVTM and ANQGSEA. The CDR3 sequence is 13 residues long. The V gene lost 4 bases and the J gene lost 2 bases, with 12 bases spanning the gap. CDR3 DNA sequence: TGCAGCGTTGTAGGCAGAGGCGCCTACGAGCAGTACTTC. Protein: CSVVGRGAYEQYF.

The CDR3, as DNA: TGCAGTGCTAGAAGGACAGATAGCTCCTACAATGAGCAGTTCTTC. It specifies CSARRTDSSYNEQFF. The chain links TRBV20-1 to TRBJ2-1, with D possibly matching TRBD1 (6 bases). The CDR3 runs 15 residues. Trimming pared 2 bases from V and 0 bases from J, leaving 11 bases between. Germline values: CDR1 DFQATT, CDR2 SNEGSKA (reference sequence).

Ten or more counts support this clonotype. The chain joins TRBV10-3 to TRBJ2-1, with TRBD2 identical over 14 bases. The trim removed 0 bases at V and 0 bases at J, leaving 4 bases unmatched. The CDR3 sequence is 19 residues long. Germline V gene lookup returns CDR1 ENHRY and CDR2 SYGVKD. CDR3: CAISESTSGGASSYNEQFF. The CDR3 DNA reads TGTGCCATCAGTGAGTCGACTAGCGGGGGGGCAAGCTCCTACAATGAGCAGTTCTTC.

This clonotype occurred many times. The rearrangement uses TRBV28 and TRBJ2-7; D call uncertain. The CDR3 consists of 14 residues. V dropped 7 bases and J dropped 2 bases, with 15 bases sitting between them. In germline, CDR1 is MDHEN, CDR2 SYDVKM. CDR3 sequence reads: CASTTNMPPYEQYF. In DNA form, the CDR3 reads TGTGCCAGCACTACAAATATGCCCCCCTACGAGCAGTACTTC.

The table lists this clonotype with many counts. This chain uses TRBV6-5 with TRBJ2-3, with 10 bases that match TRBD2. The CDR3 runs to 12 residues. The V and J ends lost 9 bases and 3 bases, in that order; junction bases with no gene match: 0. Germline V gives CDR1 MNHEY, CDR2 SVGAGI. In nucleotides, the CDR3 is TGTGCCAGTAGCGGGGGGACAGATACGCAGTATTTT. Its protein is CASSGGTDTQYF.

V and J are TRBV4-2 and TRBJ2-3, with D unclear. Looked up from germline, CDR1 is LGHNA and CDR2 is YNFKEQ. The germline V and J ends were trimmed by 1 base and 4 bases, with 12 bases remaining between them. The CDR3 has 15 amino acids. Here the CDR3 DNA reads TGTGCCAGCAGCCAAGTGCTAGTCGGGCCAGATACGCAGTATTTT. It specifies CASSQVLVGPDTQYF.

This clonotype was counted many times. The rearrangement uses TRBV28 and TRBJ1-4; maybe TRBD1 (5 bases). The CDR3 loop spans 15 amino acids. In germline, CDR1 is MDHEN, CDR2 SYDVKM. Trimming removed 7 bases from V and 5 bases from J, with 17 bases in between. CDR3 in DNA: TGTGCCAGCACGTCCCAAAATGGGGGGAATGAAAAACTGTTTTTT. This sequence encodes CASTSQNGGNEKLFF.

This clonotype has a handful of counts. The rearrangement links TRBV7-9 to TRBJ2-2, with D perhaps TRBD1 or TRBD2 (5 bases each). V was shortened by 11 bases and J by 6 bases, with 16 bases between the two germline ends. The germline V gene encodes CDR1 SEHNR and CDR2 FQNEAQ (reference sequence). This CDR3 has 13 residues. The CDR3: CAAEGHLSGELFF. As DNA, the CDR3 is TGTGCCGCAGAGGGGCACCTTTCCGGGGAGCTGTTTTTT.

This clonotype was detected ten times or more. The V gene is TRBV20-1, the J gene TRBJ2-1, with D perhaps given as TRBD1 or TRBD2 (7 bases each). V was pared by 5 bases and J by 7 bases, with 21 bases between. The CDR3 covers 15 residues. Looked up from germline, CDR1 is DFQATT and CDR2 is SNEGSKA (reference sequence). The CDR3 protein is CSAQTGASGRNEQFF. The CDR3 bases are TGCAGTGCTCAAACAGGGGCCTCCGGGAGGAATGAGCAGTTCTTC.

V is TRBV5-1 and J is TRBJ1-2, with no clear D. CDR1 SGHRS and CDR2 YFSETQ come from the germline V gene. Trimming shortened V by 0 bases and J by 5 bases, and 8 bases separated the two germline ends. The CDR3 has 13 residues. CDR3 sequence: CASSLGMEYGYTF. CDR3 DNA sequence: TGCGCCAGCAGCTTGGGGATGGAGTATGGCTACACCTTC.

Comment on this clonotype: It may be a read error: a sequence one base away is much more abundant. The chain couples TRBV2 to TRBJ1-3; TRBD1 might be the D (5 bases). Germline V lookup: CDR1 SNHLY, CDR2 FYNNEI. The CDR3 loop spans 14 amino acids. The CDR3 loop is CACSDGQGGNTIYF. CDR3 in DNA: TGTGCCTGCAGTGACGGACAAGGGGGAAACACCATATATTTT.

This clonotype appeared many times. The chain has TRBV5-1 and TRBJ2-7; 7 positions match TRBD2. CDR3 length equals 15 residues. Germline assignment: CDR1 SGHRS and CDR2 YFSETQ. V was clipped by 0 bases and J by 0 bases; unmatched bases: 3. The CDR3 region is CASSLAPSGSYEQYF. Written as DNA, the CDR3 is TGCGCCAGCAGCTTGGCCCCTAGCGGCTCCTACGAGCAGTACTTC.

This clonotype was observed many times. This chain's CDR3 is CASSYSRAGQPQHF. The CDR3, as DNA: TGTGCCAGCAGTTACTCCCGAGCGGGACAGCCCCAGCATTTT. This sequence joins TRBV6-5 and TRBJ1-5; no clear D gene. The V end lost 0 bases, the J end lost 7 bases, and 10 bases lay between the germline ends. This CDR3 comprises 14 residues. Germline V gives CDR1 MNHEY, CDR2 SVGAGI.

This clonotype was seen ten or more times. This chain uses TRBV7-2 with TRBJ2-7; 7 bases fit TRBD1. The CDR3 length is 14 residues. V lost 4 bases to trimming and J lost 2 bases; unmatched junction nucleotides: 5. Looked up from germline, CDR1 is SGHTA and CDR2 is FQGNSA. CDR3: CASSYSGTAYEQYF. Here the CDR3 DNA reads TGTGCCAGCAGCTACTCCGGGACAGCCTACGAGCAGTACTTC.

This clonotype was counted ten times or more. The rearrangement links TRBV20-1 to TRBJ2-3, with 8 positions matching TRBD1. CDR1 and CDR2 from the germline V gene are DFQATT and SNEGSKA (reference sequence). The V gene end was trimmed by 8 bases and the J gene end by 8 bases; junction bases not matched to a gene: 9. This CDR3 spans 12 amino acids. Here the CDR3 DNA reads TGCAGTACAAGGACAGGGACGATTACGCAGTATTTT. Encoded protein: CSTRTGTITQYF.

This clonotype was seen at least ten times. At one boundary the junction diverges from the germline segment, which might be a read error. This chain joins TRBV5-1 and TRBJ1-5; TRBD1 aligns across 7 bases. Germline V gene sequence: CDR1 SGHRS, CDR2 YFSETQ. The CDR3 extends over 14 amino acids. The CDR3 DNA reads as TGCGCCAGCAGCATGACAGGGAGCGGTCAGACCCAGCATTTT. This encodes CASSMTGSGQTQHF. Variable domain in full (rest from reference TRBV5-1 and TRBJ1-5): KAGVTQTPRYLIKTRGQQVTLSCSPISGHRSVSWYQQTPGQGLQFLFEYFSETQRNKGNFPGRFSGRQFSNSRSEMNVSTLELGDSALYLCASSMTGSGQTQHFGDGTRLSIL.

Comment on this clonotype: This may be a read error: a much more frequent sequence differs by one nucleotide. The V gene is TRBV21-1, the J gene TRBJ2-5; the table gives TRBD1 as D, unverified against the DNA. TRBV21-1 is flagged as a pseudogene. This CDR3 has 14 residues. The DNA of the CDR3 is TGTGCCAGCAGCCCACACAGGAGCCGGGAGACCCAGTACTTC. Its translation is CASSPHRSRETQYF.

This clonotype occurred many times. The rearrangement joins TRBV5-6 to TRBJ1-5; D ambiguous. V dropped 0 bases and J dropped 0 bases, with 16 bases sitting between them. Germline V gene data show CDR1 as SGHDT and CDR2 as YYEEEE. This CDR3 comprises 18 residues. DNA of the CDR3: TGTGCCAGCAGCTTGGGCGGTGTCAGGACGTATAGCAATCAGCCCCAGCATTTT. This gives the protein CASSLGGVRTYSNQPQHF.

The chain is built from TRBV30 and TRBJ2-7; D unclear. Germline CDR1 GTSNPN, CDR2 SVGIG (reference sequence). CDR3 length: 11 amino acids. Deletions cut 2 bases from V and 3 bases from J, with 5 bases between. This CDR3 reads CAWSNRYEQYF. Here the CDR3 DNA reads TGTGCCTGGAGTAACCGCTACGAGCAGTACTTC.

The table lists this clonotype with a few counts. The gene calls are TRBV7-7 and TRBJ2-7; D is uncertain. CDR3 length: 13 residues. Germline loops: CDR1 SSHAT, CDR2 FNYEAQ (reference sequence). The germline V and J ends were trimmed by 5 bases and 5 bases, with 13 bases remaining between them. Written as DNA, the CDR3 is TGTGCCAGCAGCGAAGCCCACATGGACGAGCAGTACTTC. This codes for CASSEAHMDEQYF.